This T cell receptor beta chain came from a study of shared clonotypes between healthy human individuals. Sequencing used immunoSEQ multiplex PCR; TCRdb keeps in-frame clones, though not all of them. The sample yields some 2 million clones, 85% to 95% seen once. The clonotype comes from a young man in good health. The specimen was naive CD4+ T cells sorted from blood. Subset specified: CD45RA+ positively selected.

CDR3 sequence reads: CASSIRQGAPYEQYF. DNA for the CDR3: TGTGCCAGCAGCATCCGACAGGGGGCCCCCTACGAGCAGTACTTC. The chain combines TRBV7-2 with TRBJ2-7, with TRBD1 matching 10 bases. Germline CDR1 is SGHTA and CDR2 is FQGNSA. This CDR3 comprises 15 residues. V was pared by 5 bases and J by 2 bases, with 6 bases of the junction left unmatched. Full variable domain (missing parts from reference TRBV7-2 and TRBJ2-7): GAGVSQSPSNKVTEKGKDVELRCDPISGHTALYWYRQSLGQGLEFLIYFQGNSAPDKSGLPSDRFSAERTGGSVSTLTIQRTQQEDSAVYLCASSIRQGAPYEQYFGPGTRLTVT.